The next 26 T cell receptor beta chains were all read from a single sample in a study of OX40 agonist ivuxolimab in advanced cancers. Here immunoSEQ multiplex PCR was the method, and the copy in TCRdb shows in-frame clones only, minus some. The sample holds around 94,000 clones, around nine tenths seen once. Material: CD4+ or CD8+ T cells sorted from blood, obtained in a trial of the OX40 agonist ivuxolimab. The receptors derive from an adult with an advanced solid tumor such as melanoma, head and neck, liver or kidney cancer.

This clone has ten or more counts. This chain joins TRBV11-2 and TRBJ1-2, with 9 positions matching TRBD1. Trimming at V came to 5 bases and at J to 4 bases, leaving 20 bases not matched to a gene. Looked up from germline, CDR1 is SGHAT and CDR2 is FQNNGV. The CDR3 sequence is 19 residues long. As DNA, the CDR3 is TGTGCCAGCAGCCTCCCCAGATCACCGGGACAGGGCTGGGTCTATGGCTACACCTTC. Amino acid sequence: CASSLPRSPGQGWVYGYTF.

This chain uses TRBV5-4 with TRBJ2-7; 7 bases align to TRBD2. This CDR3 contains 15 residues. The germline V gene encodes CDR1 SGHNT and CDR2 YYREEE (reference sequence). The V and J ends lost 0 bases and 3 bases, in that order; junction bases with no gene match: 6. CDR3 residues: CASSLGGGSIYEQYF. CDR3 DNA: TGTGCCAGCAGCTTGGGGGGCGGGAGTATCTACGAGCAGTACTTC.

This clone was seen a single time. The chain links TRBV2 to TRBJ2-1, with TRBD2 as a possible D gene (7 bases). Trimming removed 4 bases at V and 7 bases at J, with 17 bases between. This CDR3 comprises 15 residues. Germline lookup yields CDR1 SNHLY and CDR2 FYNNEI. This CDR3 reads CASSVWGGLRNEQFF. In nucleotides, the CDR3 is TGTGCCAGCAGTGTCTGGGGGGGCCTGAGAAATGAGCAGTTCTTC. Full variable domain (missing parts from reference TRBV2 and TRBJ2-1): EPEVTQTPSHQVTQMGQEVILRCVPISNHLYFYWYRQILGQKVEFLVSFYNNEISEKSEIFDDQFSVERPDGSNFTLKIRSTKLEDSAMYFCASSVWGGLRNEQFFGPGTRLTVL.

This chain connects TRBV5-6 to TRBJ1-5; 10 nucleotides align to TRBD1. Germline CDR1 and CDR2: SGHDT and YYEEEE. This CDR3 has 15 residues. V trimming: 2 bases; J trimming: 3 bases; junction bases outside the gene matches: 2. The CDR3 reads CASSFGTGVNQPQHF. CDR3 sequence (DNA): TGTGCCAGCAGCTTCGGGACAGGGGTCAATCAGCCCCAGCATTTT.

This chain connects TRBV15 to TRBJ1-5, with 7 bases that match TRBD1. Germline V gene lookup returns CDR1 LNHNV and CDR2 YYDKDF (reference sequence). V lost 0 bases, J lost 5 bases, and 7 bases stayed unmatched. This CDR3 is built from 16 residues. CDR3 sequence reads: CATSRDLAGGHQPQHF. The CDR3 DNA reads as TGTGCCACCAGCAGAGATCTGGCAGGGGGGCATCAGCCCCAGCATTTT.

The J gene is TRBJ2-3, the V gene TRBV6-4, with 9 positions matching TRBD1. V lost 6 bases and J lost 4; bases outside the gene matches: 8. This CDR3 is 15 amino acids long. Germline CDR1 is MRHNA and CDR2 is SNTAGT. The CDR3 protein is CASSQRTGAADTQYF. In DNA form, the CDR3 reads TGTGCCAGCAGCCAACGGACAGGGGCAGCAGATACGCAGTATTTT.

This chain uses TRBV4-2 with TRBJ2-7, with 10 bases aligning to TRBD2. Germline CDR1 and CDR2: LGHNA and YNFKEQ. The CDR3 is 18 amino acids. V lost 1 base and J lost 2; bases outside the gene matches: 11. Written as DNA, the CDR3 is TGTGCCAGCAGCCAAGGGTCTAGCGGGAGATCGTCCCCCTACGAGCAGTACTTC. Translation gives CASSQGSSGRSSPYEQYF.

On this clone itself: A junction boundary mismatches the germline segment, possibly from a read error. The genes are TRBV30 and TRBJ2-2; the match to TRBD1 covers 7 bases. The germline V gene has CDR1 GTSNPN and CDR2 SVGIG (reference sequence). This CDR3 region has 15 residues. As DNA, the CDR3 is TGTGCCTCTGTACAGGGGACGACGAACACCGGGGAGCTGCTTTTT. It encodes CASVQGTTNTGELLF.

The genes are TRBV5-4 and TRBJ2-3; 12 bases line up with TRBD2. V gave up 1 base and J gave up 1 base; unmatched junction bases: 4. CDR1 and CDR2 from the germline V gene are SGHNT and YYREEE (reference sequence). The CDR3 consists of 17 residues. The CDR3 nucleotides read TGTGCCAGCAGCTTGAGGCTAGCGGGAGGGGGCACAGATACGCAGTATTTT. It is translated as CASSLRLAGGGTDTQYF. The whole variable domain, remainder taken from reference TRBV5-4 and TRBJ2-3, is ETGVTQSPTHLIKTRGQQVTLRCSSQSGHNTVSWYQQALGQGPQFIFQYYREEENGRGNFPPRFSGLQFPNYSSELNVNALELDDSALYLCASSLRLAGGGTDTQYFGPGTRLTVL.

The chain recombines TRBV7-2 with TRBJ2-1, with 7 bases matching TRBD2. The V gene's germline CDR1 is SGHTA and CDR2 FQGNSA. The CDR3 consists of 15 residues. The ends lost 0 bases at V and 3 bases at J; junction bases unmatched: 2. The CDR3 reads CASSLAGRGYNEQFF. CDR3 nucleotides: TGTGCCAGCAGCTTAGCGGGGAGGGGCTACAATGAGCAGTTCTTC.

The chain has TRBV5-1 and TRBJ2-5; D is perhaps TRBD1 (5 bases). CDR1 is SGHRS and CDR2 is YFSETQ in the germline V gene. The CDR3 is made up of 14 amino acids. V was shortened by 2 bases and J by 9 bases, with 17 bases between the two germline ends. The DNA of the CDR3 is TGCGCCAGCAGCTTCTCGGACGGTTCCAGGGCCCAGTACTTC. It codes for CASSFSDGSRAQYF.

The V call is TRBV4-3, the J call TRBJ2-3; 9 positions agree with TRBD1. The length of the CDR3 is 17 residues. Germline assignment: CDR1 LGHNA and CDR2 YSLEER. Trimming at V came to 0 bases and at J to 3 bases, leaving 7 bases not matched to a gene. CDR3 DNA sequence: TGCGCCAGCAGCCAAGAATTAGACAGGGGGGGGACAGATACGCAGTATTTT. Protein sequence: CASSQELDRGGTDTQYF.

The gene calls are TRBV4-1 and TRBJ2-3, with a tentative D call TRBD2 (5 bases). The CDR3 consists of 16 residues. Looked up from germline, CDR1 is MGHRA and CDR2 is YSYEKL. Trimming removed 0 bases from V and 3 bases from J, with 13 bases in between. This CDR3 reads CASSQEETGSTDTQYF. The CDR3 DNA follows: TGCGCCAGCAGCCAAGAGGAGACGGGAAGTACAGATACGCAGTATTTT.

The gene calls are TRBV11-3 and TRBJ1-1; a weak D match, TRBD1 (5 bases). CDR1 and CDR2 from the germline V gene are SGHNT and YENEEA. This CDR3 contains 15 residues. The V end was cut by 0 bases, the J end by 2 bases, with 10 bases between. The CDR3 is CASSLEAGINTEAFF. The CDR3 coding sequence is TGTGCCAGCAGCTTAGAGGCAGGGATAAACACTGAAGCTTTCTTT.

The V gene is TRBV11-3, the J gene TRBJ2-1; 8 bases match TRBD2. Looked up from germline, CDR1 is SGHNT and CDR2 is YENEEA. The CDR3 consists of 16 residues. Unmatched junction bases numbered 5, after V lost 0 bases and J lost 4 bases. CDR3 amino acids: CASSLDTSGLYNEQFF. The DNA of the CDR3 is TGTGCCAGCAGCTTAGACACTAGCGGACTATACAATGAGCAGTTCTTC.

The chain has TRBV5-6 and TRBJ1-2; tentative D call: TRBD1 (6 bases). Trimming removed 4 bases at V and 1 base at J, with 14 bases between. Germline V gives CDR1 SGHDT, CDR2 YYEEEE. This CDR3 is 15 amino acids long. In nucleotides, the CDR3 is TGTGCCAGCAGCCCCAACAGGGCTATTAACTATGGCTACACCTTC. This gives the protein CASSPNRAINYGYTF.

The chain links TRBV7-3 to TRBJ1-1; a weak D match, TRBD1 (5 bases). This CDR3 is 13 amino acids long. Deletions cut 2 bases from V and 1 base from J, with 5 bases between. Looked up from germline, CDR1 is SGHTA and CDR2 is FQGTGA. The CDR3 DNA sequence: TGTGCCAGCAGCTTACAGGGGAACACTGAAGCTTTCTTT. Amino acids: CASSLQGNTEAFF.

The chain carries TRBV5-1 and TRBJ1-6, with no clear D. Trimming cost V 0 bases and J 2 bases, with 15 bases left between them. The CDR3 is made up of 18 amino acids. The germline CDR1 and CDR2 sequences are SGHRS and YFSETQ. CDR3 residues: CASSLERTGSPYNSPLHF. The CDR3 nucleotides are TGCGCCAGCAGCTTGGAACGTACTGGGTCCCCCTATAATTCACCCCTCCACTTT.

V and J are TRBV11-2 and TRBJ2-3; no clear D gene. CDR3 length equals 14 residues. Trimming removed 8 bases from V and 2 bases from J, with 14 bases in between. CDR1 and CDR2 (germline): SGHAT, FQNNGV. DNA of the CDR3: TGTGCCAGCGCTCACCCTCCATTCACAGATACGCAGTATTTT. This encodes CASAHPPFTDTQYF.

The CDR3 DNA reads TGCGCCAGCAGCATGACAGTTACCTACGAGCAGTACTTC. Protein: CASSMTVTYEQYF. The chain uses TRBV4-1 and TRBJ2-7; tentatively, D is TRBD1 (5 bases). The CDR3 is 13 amino acids. Trimming took 5 bases from V and 2 from J, leaving 10 bases between them. CDR1 and CDR2 from the germline V gene are MGHRA and YSYEKL.

CDR3 sequence: CAISETGQGVNYGYTF. DNA for the CDR3: TGTGCCATCAGTGAAACGGGACAGGGGGTAAACTATGGCTACACCTTC. This chain uses TRBV10-3 with TRBJ1-2; 11 nucleotides agree with TRBD1. The CDR3 is made up of 16 amino acids. The V and J ends lost 3 bases and 2 bases, in that order; junction bases with no gene match: 5. The germline V gene encodes CDR1 ENHRY and CDR2 SYGVKD.

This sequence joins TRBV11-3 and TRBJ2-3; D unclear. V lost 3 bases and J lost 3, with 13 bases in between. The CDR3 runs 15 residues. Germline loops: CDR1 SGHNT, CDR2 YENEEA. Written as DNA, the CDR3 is TGTGCCAGCAGCTTCTACGGAGCAGAGACAGATACGCAGTATTTT. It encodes CASSFYGAETDTQYF.

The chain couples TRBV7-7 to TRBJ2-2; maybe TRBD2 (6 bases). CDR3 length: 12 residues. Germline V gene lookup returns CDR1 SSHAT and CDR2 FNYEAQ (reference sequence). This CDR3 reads CARGGVTGELFF. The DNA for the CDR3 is TGTGCTAGAGGAGGGGTAACCGGGGAGCTGTTTTTT.

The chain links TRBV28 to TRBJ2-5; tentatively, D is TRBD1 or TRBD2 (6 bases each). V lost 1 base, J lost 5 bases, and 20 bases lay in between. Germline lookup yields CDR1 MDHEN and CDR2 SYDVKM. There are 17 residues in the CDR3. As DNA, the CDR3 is TGTGCCAGCAGTTTATCTCGATGGGGGGCGGTTGGCGAGACCCAGTACTTC. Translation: CASSLSRWGAVGETQYF.

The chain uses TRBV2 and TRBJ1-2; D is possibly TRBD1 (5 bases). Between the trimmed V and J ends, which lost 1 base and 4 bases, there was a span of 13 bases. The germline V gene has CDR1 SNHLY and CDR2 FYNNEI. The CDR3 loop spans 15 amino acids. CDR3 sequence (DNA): TGTGCCAGCAGTGAAGGGGGCAGCTCTGCCTATGGCTACACCTTC. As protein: CASSEGGSSAYGYTF.

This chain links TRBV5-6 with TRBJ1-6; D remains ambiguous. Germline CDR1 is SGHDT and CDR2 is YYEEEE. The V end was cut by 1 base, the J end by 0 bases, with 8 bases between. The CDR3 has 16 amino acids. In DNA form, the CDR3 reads TGTGCCAGCAGCTTGTTCCTGAGCTCCTATAATTCACCCCTCCACTTT. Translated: CASSLFLSSYNSPLHF.